Given below is one TCR beta chain in context. The source of the sample is a study of beta chain features in type 1 diabetes. CDR3 length: 15 amino acids. Germline V gene lookup returns CDR1 SGDLS and CDR2 YYNGEE. V lost 5 bases to trimming and J lost 0 bases, with 12 bases between them. cDNA synthesis used the whole RNA isolate, giving expressed TCRB sequences. The assay was immunoSEQ multiplex PCR, and TCRdb's table has in-frame clones only and misses some. The table records hundreds of thousands of clones, approximately 31% of them present only once. The sample was naive CD4+ T cells from blood. This receptor was identified in a man between 18 and 29 years old in good health. The chain has TRBV9 and TRBJ1-3; TRBD1 is a possible D gene (5 bases). The CDR3 DNA is TGTGCCAGCAGGAGAGGGGATTACTCTGGAAACACCATATATTTT. This gives the protein CASRRGDYSGNTIYF.